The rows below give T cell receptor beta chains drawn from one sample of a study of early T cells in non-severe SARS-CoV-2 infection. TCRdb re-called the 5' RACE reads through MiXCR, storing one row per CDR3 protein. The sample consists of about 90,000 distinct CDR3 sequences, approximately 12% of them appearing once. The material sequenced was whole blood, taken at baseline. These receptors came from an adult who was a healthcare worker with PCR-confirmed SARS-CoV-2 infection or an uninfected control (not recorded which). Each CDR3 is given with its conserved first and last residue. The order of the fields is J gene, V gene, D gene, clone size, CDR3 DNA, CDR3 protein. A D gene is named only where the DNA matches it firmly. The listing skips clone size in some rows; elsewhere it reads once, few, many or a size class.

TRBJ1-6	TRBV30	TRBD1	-	TGTGCCCACCGCGGGACAGGGGATTCACCCCTCCACTTT	CAHRGTGDSPLHF
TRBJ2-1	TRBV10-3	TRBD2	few	TGTGCCATCAGTCGCACTAGCGGTGGCTACAATGAGCAGTTCTTC	CAISRTSGGYNEQFF
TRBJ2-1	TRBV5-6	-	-	TGTGCCAGCAGCTTGCTCAGGGACTCCTACAATGAGCAGTTCTTC	CASSLLRDSYNEQFF
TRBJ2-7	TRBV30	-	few	TGTGCCTGGAGTCCCGCCGGGCCGATGACCTACGAGCAGTACTTC	CAWSPAGPMTYEQYF
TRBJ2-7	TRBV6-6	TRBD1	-	TGTGCCAGCAGTTACCTCAGACAGGGGCTGACGTACGAGCAGTACTTC	CASSYLRQGLTYEQYF
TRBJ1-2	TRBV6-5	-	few	TGTGCCAGCAGGAGACAGGCCGTCGATGGCTACACCTTC	CASRRQAVDGYTF
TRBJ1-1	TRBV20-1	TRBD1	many	TGCAGTGCTAGTGCCGGGGGACAGCCGATTCCAGAAGCTTTCTTT	CSASAGGQPIPEAFF
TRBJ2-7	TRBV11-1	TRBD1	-	TGTGCCAGCAGCACGACGGACAGGTCCTACGAGCAGTACTTC	CASSTTDRSYEQYF
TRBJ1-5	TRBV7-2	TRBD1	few	TGTGCCAGCAGCTTAGGGGACAGGGGAAGTCAGCCCCAGCATTTT	CASSLGDRGSQPQHF
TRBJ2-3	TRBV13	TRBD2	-	TGTGCCAGCAGCTTAGGGACTAGCGGCCCACAAGGGACGCAGTATTTT	CASSLGTSGPQGTQYF
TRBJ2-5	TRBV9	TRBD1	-	TGTGCCAGCAGCGTAGCTACGTCAGGGGGAAGCCAAGAGACCCAGTACTTC	CASSVATSGGSQETQYF
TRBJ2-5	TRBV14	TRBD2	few	TGTGCCAGCAGAGAAGCGGGGGTACAAGAGACCCAGTACTTC	CASREAGVQETQYF
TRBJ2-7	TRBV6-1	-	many	TGTGCCAGCAGTGTGTCCCTCCCCGCCTACGAGCAGTACTTC	CASSVSLPAYEQYF
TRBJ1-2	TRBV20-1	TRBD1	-	TGCAGTGCTGGGACAGGGGGACATGGCTACACCTTC	CSAGTGGHGYTF
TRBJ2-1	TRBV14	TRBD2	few	TGTGCCAGCAGCCAAGTATCCGGACTAGCGGGAGGTATATACAATGAGCAGTTCTTC	CASSQVSGLAGGIYNEQFF
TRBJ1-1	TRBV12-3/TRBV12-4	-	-	TGTGCCAGCAGTTTGGGGGCGAGAGCTTTCTTT	CASSLGARAFF
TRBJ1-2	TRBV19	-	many	TGTGCCAGTAGTAAAACCGGGACTGAGGTTTATGGCTACACCTTC	CASSKTGTEVYGYTF
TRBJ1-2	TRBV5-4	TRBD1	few	TGTGCCAGCAGTCACCTGACAGGGCCTAACTATGGCTACACCTTC	CASSHLTGPNYGYTF
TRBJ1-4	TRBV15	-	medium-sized	TGTGCCACCAGCAGCGGGGGGAATGAAAAACTGTTTTTT	CATSSGGNEKLFF
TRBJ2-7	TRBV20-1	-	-	TGCAGTGCCCTAACCGGCTACGAGCAGTACTTC	CSALTGYEQYF
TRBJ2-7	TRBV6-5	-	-	TGTGCCAGCACTGAGGGGCCGGGGTACGAGCAGTACTTC	CASTEGPGYEQYF
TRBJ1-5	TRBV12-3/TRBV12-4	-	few	TGTGCCAGCAGTTTATCGGAGCGCAATCAGCCCCAGCATTTT	CASSLSERNQPQHF
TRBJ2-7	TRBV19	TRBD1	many	TGTGCCAGTAGTACCAGACAGGGCAGCGAGCAGTACTTC	CASSTRQGSEQYF
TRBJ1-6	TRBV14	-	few	TGTGCCAGCAGTCACCGACAGGCCGTACGGTATAATTCACCCCTCCACTTT	CASSHRQAVRYNSPLHF
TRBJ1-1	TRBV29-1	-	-	TGCAGCGTTAAGGAGGGAGGGAGCACTGAAGCTTTCTTT	CSVKEGGSTEAFF
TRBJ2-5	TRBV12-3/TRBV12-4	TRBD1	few	TGTGCCAGCAGTTCCCGACCCCAGGACAGGGGAGAGACCCAGTACTTC	CASSSRPQDRGETQYF
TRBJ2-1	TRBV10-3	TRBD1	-	TGTGCCAACAGTAGCGACAGGGGTGAATACAATGAGCAGTTCTTC	CANSSDRGEYNEQFF
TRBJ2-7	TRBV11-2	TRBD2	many	TGTGCCAGCAGCCTTGGGACTAGCATTACACGAGAGCAGTACTTC	CASSLGTSITREQYF
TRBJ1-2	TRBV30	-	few	TGTGCCTGGAGTGTTGTTGAGACAGCCTATGGCTACACCTTC	CAWSVVETAYGYTF
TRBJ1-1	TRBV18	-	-	TGTGCCAGCTCACCATGGGAGCGTGAAGCTTTCTTT	CASSPWEREAFF
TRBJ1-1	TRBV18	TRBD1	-	TGTGCCAGCTCACCTCTTCCCCTGGCGGGACAGGGGGCTCCTATAGGAACTGAAGCTTTCTTT	CASSPLPLAGQGAPIGTEAFF
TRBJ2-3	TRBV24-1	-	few	TGTGCCACCAGTGAAGGGCAGAACACAGATACGCAGTATTTT	CATSEGQNTDTQYF
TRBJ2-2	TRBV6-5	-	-	TGTGCCAGCAGTTTGACTGTACTTACCGGGGAGCTGTTTTTT	CASSLTVLTGELFF
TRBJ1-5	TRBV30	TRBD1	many	TGTGCCTGGGACAGGGGAGGGAGCAATCAGCCCCAGCATTTT	CAWDRGGSNQPQHF
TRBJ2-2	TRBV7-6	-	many	TGTGCCAGCAGCCCGGTTAGTAACACCGGGGAGCTGTTTTTT	CASSPVSNTGELFF
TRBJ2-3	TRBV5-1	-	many	TGTGCCAGCAGCTTGGAGCGCACAGATACGCAGTATTTT	CASSLERTDTQYF
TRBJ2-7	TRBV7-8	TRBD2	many	TGTGCCAGCAGCGACATCCCTAGCGGGAATATTCCCTACGAGCAGTACTTC	CASSDIPSGNIPYEQYF
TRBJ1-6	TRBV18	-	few	TGTGCCAGCTCTGACCTATCCGCACCCCTCCACTTT	CASSDLSAPLHF
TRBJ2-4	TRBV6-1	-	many	TGTGCCAGCAGTACCGGGGAGTTAGCCAAAAACATTCAGTACTTC	CASSTGELAKNIQYF
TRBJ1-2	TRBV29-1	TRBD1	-	TGCAGCGTTACGGGACAGAGCATTAGCGGCTACACCTTC	CSVTGQSISGYTF
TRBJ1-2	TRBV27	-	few	TGTGCCAGCAGTTCGGCAGACAACTATGGCTACACCTTC	CASSSADNYGYTF
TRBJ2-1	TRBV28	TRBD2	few	TGTGCCAGCAGTTCTCCCGATGGGAGGGGCGATGAGCAGTTCTTC	CASSSPDGRGDEQFF
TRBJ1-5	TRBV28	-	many	TGTGCCAGCAGTCTAAGGACATCCGGCCATCAGCCCCAGCATTTT	CASSLRTSGHQPQHF
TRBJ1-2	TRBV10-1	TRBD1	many	TGCGCCACTCCTAACCCGACAGGGTTGAGGAGGGGCTACACCTTC	CATPNPTGLRRGYTF
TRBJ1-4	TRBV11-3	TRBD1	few	TGTGCCAGCAGCCCGGGACAGAGGGGTATTGCAACTAATGAAAAACTGTTTTTT	CASSPGQRGIATNEKLFF
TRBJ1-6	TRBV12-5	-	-	TGTGCTAGTGGTTTGGTCCTACCCCGGGGACTTTGGAGCTCCTATAATTCACCCCTCCACTTT	CASGLVLPRGLWSSYNSPLHF
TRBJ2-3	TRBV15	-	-	TGTGCCACCAGCAGAGATTTGGGAGAAACAGATACGCAGTATTTT	CATSRDLGETDTQYF
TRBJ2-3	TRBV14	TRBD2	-	TGTGCCAGCAGCCAAGCTGCCCCAGGGACTAGCGACCTGACAGATACGCAGTATTTT	CASSQAAPGTSDLTDTQYF
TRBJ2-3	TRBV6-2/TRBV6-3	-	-	TGTGCCAGCGCGGCCCGAAGAGATACGCAGTATTTT	CASAARRDTQYF
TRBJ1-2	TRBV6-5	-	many	TGTGCCAGCAGTTCCACAGGGTACTATGGCTACACCTTC	CASSSTGYYGYTF
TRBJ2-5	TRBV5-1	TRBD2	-	TGCGCCAGCAGCGCTATAGCGGGCGAAGAGACCCAGTACTTC	CASSAIAGEETQYF
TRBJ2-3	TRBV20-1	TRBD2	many	TGCAGTGCTAGGGCGGGAGGAGGGGCAGATACGCAGTATTTT	CSARAGGGADTQYF
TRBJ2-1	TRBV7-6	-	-	TGTGCCAGCAGCTCTCTGACGGGGAGGCAGTTCTTC	CASSSLTGRQFF
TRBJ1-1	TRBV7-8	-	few	TGTGCCAGCAGCTTCGCCGGGACGGGCTATGAAGCTTTCTTT	CASSFAGTGYEAFF
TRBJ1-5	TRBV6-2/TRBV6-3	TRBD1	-	TGTGCCAGCAGTTACCGACAGGGCGGACAGCCCCAGCATTTT	CASSYRQGGQPQHF
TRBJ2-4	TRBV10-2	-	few	TGCGCCAGCAATCGATCGCCGGGGCCCGACCTAGCCAAAAACATTCAGTACTTC	CASNRSPGPDLAKNIQYF
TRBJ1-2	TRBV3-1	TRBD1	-	TGTGCCAGCAGCCAGGGACAGGCGCCCGGCTACACCTTC	CASSQGQAPGYTF